The clone carrying this T cell receptor beta chain has at least ten counts. The antigen is not known. An end of the junction does not agree with germline; a read error may underlie this. TCRdb redid the calling of the 5' RACE reads with MiXCR, one entry per CDR3 protein. The sample lists hundreds of thousands of distinct CDR3 sequences, less than 10% occurring once. The sample belongs to a study of identical twins. Points from the study as a whole: Monozygotic twins shared more out-of-frame TCR alpha than recombination models predicted.

The CDR3 has 13 amino acids. The germline V gene has CDR1 SEHNR and CDR2 FQNEAQ (reference sequence). The sample also formed part of further work on yellow fever vaccine responses in identical twins.

This clonotype was obtained from a woman aged 18 to 35 in good health. J is TRBJ2-7 and V is TRBV7-9; D is ambiguous. Sequences were obtained from PBMCs. CDR3 amino acids: CASSLAPFYEQYF. CDR3 DNA sequence: TGTGCCAGCAGTTTAGCCCCTTTCTACGAGCAGTACTTC.